This TCR beta chain emerged from a study of T cells after yellow fever vaccination. TCRdb ran MiXCR on the 5' RACE reads and lists one entry per CDR3 protein. Altogether around 350,000 distinct CDR3 sequences are present, over 5% being singletons, with the ten largest covering approximately 16%. CDR1 LNHDA and CDR2 SQIVND come from the germline V gene (reference sequence). The CDR3 runs to 14 residues. V shed 7 bases, J shed 2 bases, and the junction held 8 bases outside the gene matches. The genes are TRBV19 and TRBJ2-7, with TRBD1 matching over 7 bases. The sample in question was PBMCs, obtained 5 days after the yellow fever booster vaccination. The receptor comes from a man aged 30 to 45 who received the YFV17D yellow fever vaccine. CDR3 amino acids: CASNNRDSTYEQYF. In DNA, the CDR3 is TGTGCCAGTAACAACCGGGACAGCACCTACGAGCAGTACTTC.